These 31 T cell receptor beta chains came from one sample sequenced in a study of blood T cell repertoires in COVID-19 (dated by TCRdb to the early 2020s). Receptors were amplified or captured by the immunoSEQ multiplex PCR assay. Here the immuneACCESS table is served through TCRdb, limited to in-frame sequences with V and J called. Missing clones are a known gap in these copies; in checked studies unresolved V genes cover under half, and the rest lacks a known reason. The sample table records some 150,000 clones; approximately 88% of these occur just once. More than 1% of the sample belongs to the ten largest clones. The sample comprised PBMCs or T cells enriched from blood (not recorded which). The receptors were gathered from a woman aged 25 to 45 with acute COVID-19.

V usage is TRBV9 and J usage is TRBJ2-1; D unclear. The CDR3 sequence is 18 residues long. The V end lost 1 base, the J end lost 1 base, and 18 bases lay between the germline ends. CDR1 SGDLS and CDR2 YYNGEE come from the germline V gene. CDR3 coding DNA: TGTGCCAGCAGCGTAACGGCTAGTTCGGAGAGGTCCTACAATGAGCAGTTCTTC. Its protein is CASSVTASSERSYNEQFF.

The chain has TRBV4-3 and TRBJ2-1, with D unresolved. The V gene lost 0 bases and the J gene lost 3 bases, with 9 bases spanning the gap. CDR1 and CDR2 from the germline V gene are LGHNA and YSLEER. CDR3 length: 15 residues. The CDR3 region has the DNA TGCGCCAGCAGCCAAGATCCCAGCGACTACAATGAGCAGTTCTTC. Translation: CASSQDPSDYNEQFF.

The chain is built from TRBV9 and TRBJ2-3; tentatively, D is TRBD1 (6 bases). Germline CDR1 reads SGDLS; CDR2 reads YYNGEE. With 0 bases removed from V and 2 bases from J, the gap between germline ends came to 10 bases. The CDR3 totals 15 residues. The CDR3 is CASSVGGLYTDTQYF. In nucleotides, the CDR3 is TGTGCCAGCAGCGTAGGGGGGCTATACACAGATACGCAGTATTTT.

The gene calls are TRBV3-1 (or the pseudogene TRBV3-2) and TRBJ2-7; 7 bases line up with TRBD1. The CDR3 sequence is 15 residues long. Germline V lookup: CDR1 LGHDT, CDR2 YNNKEL (reference sequence). Unmatched junction bases numbered 8, after V lost 4 bases and J lost 2 bases. The CDR3 here is CASSLTYRGPYEQYF. The CDR3, as DNA: TGTGCCAGCAGCCTCACCTACAGGGGCCCCTACGAGCAGTACTTC.

V gene TRBV5-4 combines with J gene TRBJ2-5, with 9 bases lining up with TRBD1. J lost 3 bases, V lost 4 bases, and 10 bases had no gene match. Germline V gene sequence: CDR1 SGHNT, CDR2 YYREEE (reference sequence). CDR3 length: 16 amino acids. The CDR3, as DNA: TGTGCCAGCAGCCCGGTGGCACAGGGGGCAAAAGAGACCCAGTACTTC. Translating gives CASSPVAQGAKETQYF.

This chain connects TRBV19 to TRBJ1-3, with D perhaps TRBD1 (6 bases). Germline loops: CDR1 LNHDA, CDR2 SQIVND (reference sequence). Trimming took 10 bases from V and 0 from J, leaving 10 bases between them. The CDR3 runs to 13 residues. The CDR3 loop is CAMTGVSGNTIYF. As DNA, the CDR3 is TGTGCCATGACAGGAGTCTCTGGAAACACCATATATTTT.

This chain connects TRBV10-3 to TRBJ2-3; 8 bases are a match to TRBD2. CDR1 is ENHRY and CDR2 is SYGVKD in the germline V gene. Trimming removed 8 bases from V and 0 bases from J; junction bases left unmatched: 13. This CDR3 region has 17 residues. The CDR3: CAIRPQHSGSSTDTQYF. CDR3 nucleotide sequence: TGTGCCATCCGGCCCCAACACAGCGGGAGTAGCACAGATACGCAGTATTTT.

The V gene is TRBV11-2, the J gene TRBJ2-2; D unclear. CDR1 and CDR2 from the germline V gene are SGHAT and FQNNGV. There are 12 residues in the CDR3. Between the trimmed V and J ends, which lost 6 bases and 6 bases, there was a span of 8 bases. The CDR3 bases are TGTGCCAGCAGTCCCAGTCCCGGGGAGCTGTTTTTT. Residues: CASSPSPGELFF.

This clone was recorded once. J is TRBJ1-4 and V is TRBV28, with D possibly being TRBD1 (5 bases). The CDR3 length is 11 residues. The V gene's germline CDR1 is MDHEN and CDR2 SYDVKM. Trimming took off 8 bases at V and 7 bases at J, with 8 bases between the two ends. The CDR3 protein is CASGAAEKLFF. CDR3 DNA sequence: TGTGCCAGCGGGGCCGCTGAAAAACTGTTTTTT.

J is TRBJ2-1 and V is TRBV29-1; a possible D gene is TRBD2 (6 bases). Per germline, CDR1 SQVTM and CDR2 ANQGSEA. Trimming left V 3 bases short and J 2 bases short, with 11 bases between. The CDR3 is 14 residues long. CDR3 residues: CSVDGGGTYNEQFF. The CDR3 region has the DNA TGCAGCGTTGATGGCGGCGGGACCTACAATGAGCAGTTCTTC.

The chain is built from TRBV4-1 and TRBJ1-2, with D hard to call. CDR3 size: 15 residues. Between the trimmed V and J ends, which lost 0 bases and 8 bases, there was a span of 16 bases. Germline V gene sequence: CDR1 MGHRA, CDR2 YSYEKL. For the CDR3, the DNA is TGCGCCAGCAGCCAAGACCAAAGGACTGGCTGGGGCTACACCTTC. Its protein is CASSQDQRTGWGYTF.

The gene calls are TRBV9 and TRBJ1-4; the match to TRBD1 covers 9 bases. The V segment lost 4 bases and the J segment 8 bases; nucleotides outside the gene matches: 6. CDR3 length equals 14 residues. Germline V gives CDR1 SGDLS, CDR2 YYNGEE. The CDR3 reads CASSRTGEIEKLFF. The DNA of the CDR3 is TGTGCCAGCAGCCGGACAGGGGAGATCGAAAAACTGTTTTTT.

The chain uses TRBV19 and TRBJ1-2; no clear D gene. The CDR3 totals 11 residues. CDR1 and CDR2 (germline): LNHDA, SQIVND (reference sequence). Trimming left V 5 bases short and J 2 bases short, with 3 bases between. CDR3: CASSVNYGYTF. As DNA, the CDR3 is TGTGCCAGTAGTGTAAACTATGGCTACACCTTC.

The chain combines TRBV20-1 with TRBJ2-1, with D unresolved. The CDR3 is 11 residues long. Trimming stripped 2 bases from V and 7 bases from J, with 6 bases between. From germline, CDR1 is DFQATT and CDR2 SNEGSKA (reference sequence). CDR3 nucleotides: TGCAGTGCTAGAAAGGAGAATGAGCAGTTCTTC. Translation: CSARKENEQFF.

The chain couples TRBV18 to TRBJ1-2; the D gene is possibly TRBD1 (6 bases). Between the trimmed V and J ends, which lost 3 bases and 5 bases, there was a span of 13 bases. The CDR3 spans 14 residues. From germline, CDR1 is KGHSH and CDR2 LQKENI. The CDR3 reads CASSPQDRTYGYTF. The CDR3 nucleotides are TGTGCCAGCTCACCTCAAGACAGGACTTATGGCTACACCTTC.

The gene calls are TRBV7-2 and TRBJ1-6, with a weak D call TRBD1 (6 bases). Per germline, CDR1 SGHTA and CDR2 FQGNSA. The CDR3 contains 15 residues. Trimming left V 5 bases short and J 14 bases short, with 22 bases between. This chain's CDR3 is CASSLISDRLESLHF. The DNA for the CDR3 is TGTGCCAGCAGCCTAATCTCGGACAGACTTGAATCCCTCCACTTT.

This chain links TRBV19 with TRBJ1-5; 8 nucleotides match TRBD1. CDR1 and CDR2 (germline): LNHDA, SQIVND (reference sequence). The V segment lost 9 bases and the J segment 0 bases; nucleotides outside the gene matches: 13. The CDR3 has 17 residues. CDR3 DNA sequence: TGTGCCAGCCGGGCGGGACAGGACTCTTATAGCAATCAGCCCCAGCATTTT. This gives the protein CASRAGQDSYSNQPQHF.

The chain carries TRBV4-2 and TRBJ2-3; TRBD2 agrees at 11 bases. The CDR3 runs to 13 residues. J gave up 4 bases and V 6 bases, and 0 bases lay outside the gene matches. Germline values: CDR1 LGHNA, CDR2 YNFKEQ. The CDR3 protein is CASRTSGADTQYF. DNA for the CDR3: TGTGCCAGCAGGACTAGCGGGGCAGATACGCAGTATTTT.

The chain combines TRBV5-6 with TRBJ2-1, with 8 bases lining up with TRBD1. Germline assignment: CDR1 SGHDT and CDR2 YYEEEE. The CDR3 length is 15 residues. The V gene end was trimmed by 4 bases and the J gene end by 3 bases; junction bases not matched to a gene: 6. CDR3 amino acids: CASSPGQGYYNEQFF. The CDR3 DNA reads as TGTGCCAGCAGCCCCGGACAGGGTTACTACAATGAGCAGTTCTTC.

The chain couples TRBV5-1 to TRBJ2-1; 16 nucleotides agree with TRBD2. Germline assignment: CDR1 SGHRS and CDR2 YFSETQ. The V segment lost 5 bases and the J segment 2 bases; nucleotides outside the gene matches: 7. CDR3 size: 18 residues. The CDR3 DNA sequence: TGCGCCAGCAGTTACACCGGGACTAGCGGGGGGGCCTACAATGAGCAGTTCTTC. It is translated as CASSYTGTSGGAYNEQFF.

The V gene is TRBV18, the J gene TRBJ2-1; 11 bases map to TRBD2. Unmatched junction bases numbered 2, after V lost 3 bases and J lost 4 bases. Germline values: CDR1 KGHSH, CDR2 LQKENI. The CDR3 runs 15 residues. DNA for the CDR3: TGTGCCAGCTCACCGAGGACTAGCGGGTACAATGAGCAGTTCTTC. Protein sequence: CASSPRTSGYNEQFF.

This sequence joins TRBV15 and TRBJ1-4; TRBD1 is a possible D gene (6 bases). The CDR3 is 16 residues long. Germline CDR1 reads LNHNV; CDR2 reads YYDKDF (reference sequence). Trimming took 5 bases from V and 7 from J, leaving 20 bases between them. CDR3 loop: CATSWVTGQLAEKLFF. The CDR3 bases are TGTGCCACCAGCTGGGTCACGGGACAACTCGCTGAAAAACTGTTTTTT.

The V call is TRBV18, the J call TRBJ1-1; 8 bases line up with TRBD1. Germline V gives CDR1 KGHSH, CDR2 LQKENI. Germline trimming cut 3 bases from V and 4 bases from J; bases unmatched to any gene: 13. The CDR3 totals 17 residues. The CDR3 spells CASSPRDRPWGGTEAFF. The CDR3 region has the DNA TGTGCCAGCTCACCTAGGGACAGGCCATGGGGGGGCACTGAAGCTTTCTTT.

This clone was detected only a few times. The chain employs TRBV6-2 or TRBV6-3 and TRBJ2-7, with 12 bases matching TRBD2. The CDR3 is made up of 14 amino acids. J gave up 4 bases and V 2 bases, and 0 bases lay outside the gene matches. Germline CDR1 and CDR2: MNHEY and SVGEGT. CDR3 sequence: CASSYGTSGYEQYF. In DNA form, the CDR3 reads TGTGCCAGCAGTTACGGGACTAGCGGGTACGAGCAGTACTTC.

This clone was seen just once. This CDR3 reads CASSQVYLTQLFF. The CDR3 nucleotides are TGCGCCAGCAGCCAAGTCTATCTGACTCAACTGTTTTTT. This chain uses TRBV4-3 with TRBJ1-4; D uncertain. CDR1 and CDR2 (germline): LGHNA, YSLEER. This CDR3 has 13 residues. Trimming removed 1 base at V and 12 bases at J, with 12 bases between.

The CDR3 DNA reads as TGTGCCAGCTCACCTCAGTTGGATACGCAGTATTTT. Amino acids: CASSPQLDTQYF. The genes are TRBV18 and TRBJ2-3; D ambiguous. Germline assignment: CDR1 KGHSH and CDR2 LQKENI. V shed 3 bases and J shed 6 bases, with 7 bases lying between them. The length of the CDR3 is 12 residues. Using reference TRBV18 and TRBJ2-3 for the parts outside the CDR3, the full variable domain is NAGVMQNPRHLVRRRGQEARLRCSPMKGHSHVYWYRQLPEEGLKFMVYLQKENIIDESGMPKERFSAEFPKEGPSILRIQQVVRGDSAAYFCASSPQLDTQYFGPGTRLTVL.

The chain employs TRBV6-6 and TRBJ2-1; tentative D call: TRBD1 (5 bases). Looked up from germline, CDR1 is MNHNY and CDR2 is SVGAGI (reference sequence). CDR3 length: 15 residues. Trimming pared 6 bases from V and 10 bases from J, leaving 22 bases between. The CDR3 region has the DNA TGTGCCAGCAGCCGCATTGGCGGCAGGGCAACCGAGCAGTTCTTC. This codes for CASSRIGGRATEQFF.

As DNA, the CDR3 is TGTGCCAGCAGTTCCGGGAGTGGGTCAGATACGCAGTATTTT. This translates into CASSSGSGSDTQYF. The J gene is TRBJ2-3, the V gene TRBV28, with D possibly TRBD2 on 6 matching bases. The CDR3 length is 14 residues. The germline CDR1 and CDR2 sequences are MDHEN and SYDVKM. Trimming shortened V by 4 bases and J by 4 bases, and 12 bases separated the two germline ends.

The gene calls are TRBV5-1 and TRBJ2-2; D possibly corresponds to TRBD2 (5 bases). Germline assignment: CDR1 SGHRS and CDR2 YFSETQ. The V end lost 2 bases, the J end lost 0 bases, and 11 bases lay between the germline ends. This CDR3 has 16 amino acids. CDR3 DNA sequence: TGCGCCAGCAGCTTCCGGACCGGGGCGAACACCGGGGAGCTGTTTTTT. Translating gives CASSFRTGANTGELFF.

The chain recombines TRBV6-2 or TRBV6-3 with TRBJ2-3, with D unclear. The germline gives CDR1 MNHEY, CDR2 SVGEGT. The CDR3 runs to 19 residues. Trimming left V 3 bases short and J 5 bases short, with 27 bases between. DNA of the CDR3: TGTGCCAGCAGTTATGAAGACCCCGTCCTCCTGGGCCCAAGAGATACGCAGTATTTT. This translates into CASSYEDPVLLGPRDTQYF.

J is TRBJ1-2 and V is TRBV19; TRBD1 is a possible D gene (6 bases). V dropped 5 bases and J dropped 2 bases, with 15 bases sitting between them. CDR3 length equals 15 residues. In germline, CDR1 is LNHDA, CDR2 SQIVND (reference sequence). CDR3 nucleotide sequence: TGTGCCAGTAGTTTCCTCCGGGACACCAACTATGGCTACACCTTC. This codes for CASSFLRDTNYGYTF.